The sequence of this T cell receptor beta chain was determined in a study of shared clonotypes between healthy human individuals. Study findings and constraints: Lower generation probabilities were found for non-shared clonotypes than for those shared by all four donors. How much donors shared clonotypes was expected to be affected by sequencing depth.

This clone was counted once. What it binds is unknown. The material for each subset, its genomic DNA, was split evenly across several immunoSEQ plates. The table came from immunoSEQ multiplex PCR; TCRdb's copy has only in-frame clones and leaves some out. The data show a few million clones, 93% seen once. Germline loops: CDR1 SGDLS, CDR2 YYNGEE. CDR3 length equals 15 residues. Trimming cost V 4 bases and J 4 bases; bases outside gene matches: 10. Terminally differentiated effector memory CD45RA+ cells were excluded by CCR7 positive selection of CD45RO-negative cells. This TCR derives from a man aged 18 to 29 in good health. Some clones in this sample may be carry-over from other donors' samples. The sample consisted of naive CD8+ T cells from PBMCs. The chain employs TRBV9 and TRBJ1-2; 7 nucleotides align to TRBD1. This chain's CDR3 is CASSLRAGGGYGYTF. DNA for the CDR3: TGTGCCAGCAGCTTGAGGGCAGGGGGTGGCTATGGCTACACCTTC.